One sample yielded the 25 T cell receptor beta chains listed below, sequenced in a study of T cell repertoires in cytomegalovirus infection (dated by TCRdb to about 2019). The treatment or condition label on this specimen signifies: in vitro stimulation with specific CMV peptide epitopes to enrich CMV-specific T cells. These receptors have no known antigen. The instrument was an Illumina HiSeq 1500. Using fastp trimming at Q25 and MiXCR clonotype assembly, TCRdb reanalyzed the public sequencing data and kept in-frame beta chains. Rows are unified per CDR3 protein, each entry keeping the most common DNA and genes. The sample yields 80,000 or so distinct CDR3 sequences; approximately 24% were counted once. The top ten constitute roughly 50% of the sample. This sample comprised CD8+ T cells from cultured PBMCs, obtained from culture after CMV antigen stimulation. The receptors stem from a human donor in good health (CMV status not recorded). Some clones in this sample may be carry-over from other donors' samples.

The table lists this clonotype with many counts. The CDR3 sequence: CASSQDGATGELFF. The DNA of the CDR3 is TGCGCCAGCAGCCAAGACGGAGCCACCGGGGAGCTGTTTTTT. The chain has TRBV4-3 and TRBJ2-2; D is unclear. CDR1 and CDR2 from the germline V gene are LGHNA and YSLEER. This CDR3 is built from 14 residues. The ends were cut back, 0 bases at V and 4 bases at J, with 6 bases in the middle.

This clonotype has more than one count but fewer than ten. This chain uses TRBV6-5 with TRBJ1-6; 9 nucleotides agree with TRBD1. V shed 5 bases, J shed 7 bases, and the junction held 6 bases outside the gene matches. Germline loops: CDR1 MNHEY, CDR2 SVGAGI. This CDR3 has 15 residues. CDR3 in amino acids: CASSPGTGLNSPLHF. DNA of the CDR3: TGTGCCAGCAGTCCCGGGACAGGGCTGAATTCACCCCTCCACTTT.

This chain uses TRBV28 with TRBJ1-5; D gene ambiguous. Germline V gene data show CDR1 as MDHEN and CDR2 as SYDVKM. Trimming cost V 3 bases and J 5 bases, with 17 bases left between them. The CDR3 extends over 16 amino acids. The CDR3 DNA reads as TGTGCCAGCAGTTTCCACGCAGCCGTAGCGGATCAGCCCCAGCATTTT. It codes for CASSFHAAVADQPQHF.

This clonotype appeared many times. The chain has TRBV13 and TRBJ2-1, with TRBD2 matching over 14 bases. This CDR3 contains 19 residues. Germline lookup yields CDR1 PRHDT and CDR2 FYEKMQ (reference sequence). Unmatched junction bases numbered 7, after V lost 3 bases and J lost 0 bases. This chain's CDR3 is CASSFQTGLAGDSYNEQFF. CDR3 nucleotide sequence: TGTGCCAGCAGCTTCCAGACGGGACTAGCGGGAGACTCCTACAATGAGCAGTTCTTC.

This clonotype turned up a few times. This chain connects TRBV12-3 or TRBV12-4 to TRBJ2-7; 11 nucleotides line up with TRBD2. This CDR3 comprises 13 residues. The V gene end was trimmed by 10 bases and the J gene end by 4 bases; junction bases not matched to a gene: 6. In nucleotides, the CDR3 is TGTGCCACCGGGACTAGCGGACCTTACGAGCAGTACTTC. This translates into CATGTSGPYEQYF.

V is TRBV28 and J is TRBJ2-7, with no clear D. The CDR3 length is 15 residues. Germline-derived CDR1 and CDR2 are MDHEN and SYDVKM. Trimming left V 5 bases short and J 4 bases short, with 18 bases between. The CDR3 DNA reads as TGTGCCAGCAGTCCGTTATTAGTCGGAAATTACGAGCAGTACTTC. Its protein is CASSPLLVGNYEQYF.

This clonotype was counted many times. The V call is TRBV6-5, the J call TRBJ2-1; weak D call: TRBD2 (6 bases). V lost 2 bases and J 9 bases, leaving 11 bases between the germline ends. The CDR3 length is 13 residues. CDR1 and CDR2 (germline): MNHEY, SVGAGI. In nucleotides, the CDR3 is TGTGCCAGCAGTTACATGGGGGGTGGTGAGCAGTTCTTC. It translates to CASSYMGGGEQFF.

The CDR3 bases are TGCAGTGCTAGTCCGGGACTAGCGGGACCCCTTCAGTACTTC. It yields the protein CSASPGLAGPLQYF. The chain carries TRBV20-1 and TRBJ2-7; 13 bases map to TRBD2. CDR1 is DFQATT, CDR2 SNEGSKA, per germline (reference sequence). The CDR3 contains 14 residues. The V and J ends lost 3 bases and 10 bases, in that order; junction bases with no gene match: 9.

The chain joins TRBV7-9 to TRBJ2-5; D remains unclear. The CDR3 extends over 14 amino acids. The V gene's germline CDR1 is SEHNR and CDR2 FQNEAQ (reference sequence). V lost 1 base, J lost 2 bases, and 8 bases lay in between. The CDR3 sequence is CASSLDSYQETQYF. CDR3 sequence (DNA): TGTGCCAGCAGCTTAGACAGCTATCAAGAGACCCAGTACTTC. The full variable domain, in which reference TRBV7-9 and TRBJ2-5 provide the parts outside the CDR3, is DTGVSQNPRHKITKRGQNVTFRCDPISEHNRLYWYRQTLGQGPEFLTYFQNEAQLEKSRLLSDRFSAERPKGSFSTLEIQRTEQGDSAMYLCASSLDSYQETQYFGPGTRLLVL.

The CDR3 bases are TGTGCCACCAGTTTTAGCGGGGAGCTGTTTTTT. Translation gives CATSFSGELFF. The V gene is TRBV24-1, the J gene TRBJ2-2; D not resolved. Trimming removed 6 bases from V and 7 bases from J, with 5 bases in between. This CDR3 comprises 11 residues. CDR1 and CDR2 (germline): KGHDR, SFDVKD.

CDR3 in amino acids: CSARDLAGQETQYF. In nucleotides, the CDR3 is TGCAGTGCTAGAGATCTAGCGGGTCAAGAGACCCAGTACTTC. The chain joins TRBV20-1 to TRBJ2-5; 8 nucleotides agree with TRBD2. V trimming: 0 bases; J trimming: 2 bases; junction bases outside the gene matches: 2. Germline V gene sequence: CDR1 DFQATT, CDR2 SNEGSKA (reference sequence). This CDR3 comprises 14 residues.

The J gene is TRBJ2-7, the V gene TRBV12-5; 7 positions agree with TRBD1. Germline-derived CDR1 and CDR2 are LGHNT and FRNRAP. This CDR3 is 15 amino acids long. The junction had 13 bases not matched to a gene; V was cut back by 4 bases and J by 7 bases. The CDR3 sequence is CASGSPRQGHREQYF. The CDR3 DNA reads as TGTGCTAGTGGTTCACCTAGACAGGGCCATCGTGAGCAGTACTTC.

The genes are TRBV7-6 and TRBJ2-2; 8 nucleotides line up with TRBD2. J lost 2 bases, V lost 5 bases, and 7 bases had no gene match. CDR3 length: 16 residues. The V gene's germline CDR1 is SGHVS and CDR2 FNYEAQ. Written as DNA, the CDR3 is TGTGCCAGCAGCCACCCTACTAGCGGAAACACCGGGGAGCTGTTTTTT. Protein: CASSHPTSGNTGELFF. Using reference TRBV7-6 and TRBJ2-2 for the parts outside the CDR3, the full variable domain is GAGVSQSPRYKVTKRGQDVALRCDPISGHVSLYWYRQALGQGPEFLTYFNYEAQQDKSGLPNDRFSAERPEGSISTLTIQRTEQRDSAMYRCASSHPTSGNTGELFFGEGSRLTVL.

The chain employs TRBV12-3 or TRBV12-4 and TRBJ1-1; no clear D. The CDR3 loop spans 13 amino acids. Trimming left V 7 bases short and J 4 bases short, with 13 bases between. Here the CDR3 DNA reads TGTGCCAGCAAAGTTTCGGGCACCACTGAAGCTTTCTTT. This translates into CASKVSGTTEAFF.

This chain links TRBV30 with TRBJ2-2; 7 bases agree with TRBD1. Germline V gene sequence: CDR1 GTSNPN, CDR2 SVGIG (reference sequence). Trimming cost V 5 bases and J 2 bases; bases outside gene matches: 5. The CDR3 runs 14 residues. The CDR3 here is CAWEQGLNTGELFF. In DNA form, the CDR3 reads TGTGCCTGGGAACAGGGGCTCAACACCGGGGAGCTGTTTTTT.

This clonotype was detected only a few times. The V and J genes are TRBV19 and TRBJ1-1; D is undetermined. V gave up 3 bases and J gave up 6 bases, with 5 bases separating them. Germline lookup yields CDR1 LNHDA and CDR2 SQIVND (reference sequence). The CDR3 sequence is 11 residues long. In DNA form, the CDR3 reads TGTGCCAGTAGTATCAGCTCTGAAGCTTTCTTT. Amino acid sequence: CASSISSEAFF.

By proportion, this clonotype is large (0.1 to 1%). The chain joins TRBV4-2 to TRBJ2-1; TRBD2 agrees at 7 bases. The CDR3 is made up of 18 amino acids. The ends lost 3 bases at V and 4 bases at J; junction bases unmatched: 15. Germline CDR1 and CDR2: LGHNA and YNFKEQ. The CDR3 reads CASSQRDGGDPNYNEQFF. The CDR3 nucleotides read TGTGCCAGCAGCCAGAGAGATGGGGGGGACCCCAATTACAATGAGCAGTTCTTC.

The chain employs TRBV28 and TRBJ1-5, with 9 bases fitting TRBD1. CDR3 length: 15 residues. Germline lookup yields CDR1 MDHEN and CDR2 SYDVKM. V lost 1 base and J lost 7; bases outside the gene matches: 5. CDR3 amino acids: CASSLSQGAGQPQHF. CDR3 bases: TGTGCCAGCAGTTTATCACAGGGGGCAGGGCAGCCCCAGCATTTT. Using reference TRBV28 and TRBJ1-5 for the parts outside the CDR3, the full variable domain is DVKVTQSSRYLVKRTGEKVFLECVQDMDHENMFWYRQDPGLGLRLIYFSYDVKMKEKGDIPEGYSVSREKKERFSLILESASTNQTSMYLCASSLSQGAGQPQHFGDGTRLSIL.

This clonotype was detected only a few times. This chain connects TRBV11-2 to TRBJ2-5, with a weak D call TRBD1 (6 bases). The V gene lost 5 bases and the J gene lost 2 bases, with 21 bases spanning the gap. The CDR3 totals 17 residues. The germline CDR1 and CDR2 sequences are SGHAT and FQNNGV. The CDR3 is CASSQKTGRSWQETQYF. CDR3 DNA: TGTGCCAGCAGCCAGAAGACAGGACGGAGCTGGCAAGAGACCCAGTACTTC. Supplemented by reference TRBV11-2 and TRBJ2-5, the full variable domain reads EAGVAQSPRYKIIEKRQSVAFWCNPISGHATLYWYQQILGQGPKLLIQFQNNGVVDDSQLPKDRFSAERLKGVDSTLKIQPAKLEDSAVYLCASSQKTGRSWQETQYFGPGTRLLVL.

The chain carries TRBV4-3 and TRBJ1-6, with D unresolved. The CDR3 is 16 amino acids. Trimming shortened V by 3 bases and J by 6 bases, and 15 bases separated the two germline ends. CDR1 LGHNA and CDR2 YSLEER come from the germline V gene. The CDR3 DNA sequence: TGCGCCAGCAGCCAGAGTTGGGAAGAGAGTAATTCACCCCTCCACTTT. Its translation: CASSQSWEESNSPLHF.

At least ten counts were recorded for this clonotype. V gene TRBV7-7 combines with J gene TRBJ2-5, with 7 bases aligning to TRBD1. Losses at the gene ends were 5 bases for V and 5 bases for J; bases not matched to a gene: 11. The CDR3 sequence is 15 residues long. Germline V gives CDR1 SSHAT, CDR2 FNYEAQ (reference sequence). CDR3 nucleotide sequence: TGTGCCAGCAGCACCAAACAGGGGTCGGTGGAGACCCAGTACTTC. Its translation is CASSTKQGSVETQYF. Full variable domain (missing parts from reference TRBV7-7 and TRBJ2-5): GAGVSQSPRYKVTKRGQDVTLRCDPISSHATLYWYQQALGQGPEFLTYFNYEAQPDKSGLPSDRFSAERPEGSISTLTIQRTEQRDSAMYRCASSTKQGSVETQYFGPGTRLLVL.

This clonotype was seen ten or more times. V is TRBV7-2 and J is TRBJ2-3; a weak D match, TRBD2 (6 bases). V dropped 0 bases and J dropped 2 bases, with 12 bases sitting between them. Germline lookup yields CDR1 SGHTA and CDR2 FQGNSA. The CDR3 runs 16 residues. The CDR3 reads CASSLAIGGNTDTQYF. The CDR3 nucleotides read TGTGCCAGCAGCTTAGCGATTGGGGGGAACACAGATACGCAGTATTTT.

The chain employs TRBV10-2 and TRBJ1-6, with TRBD1 identical over 9 bases. The CDR3 sequence is 16 residues long. J gave up 7 bases and V 4 bases, and 8 bases lay outside the gene matches. Germline loops: CDR1 WSHSY, CDR2 SAAADI. The CDR3 region is CASSASGTGWNSPLHF. CDR3 coding DNA: TGCGCCAGCAGTGCTTCCGGGACAGGGTGGAATTCACCCCTCCACTTT.

This clonotype was seen more than once but under ten times. The rearrangement uses TRBV4-3 and TRBJ2-2; 12 bases fit TRBD2. With V trimmed by 1 base and J by 4 bases, 7 bases remained unmatched. Germline V lookup: CDR1 LGHNA, CDR2 YSLEER. The CDR3 has 18 amino acids. Written as DNA, the CDR3 is TGCGCCAGCAGCCAAGTCCTAGCGGGAGGGCCGGCCACCGGGGAGCTGTTTTTT. It translates to CASSQVLAGGPATGELFF.

This clonotype was observed at least ten times. V is TRBV7-6 and J is TRBJ2-1; TRBD1 matches at 7 bases. The CDR3 totals 14 residues. The J segment lost 3 bases and the V segment lost 5 bases, leaving 4 bases of the junction unmatched. In germline, CDR1 is SGHVS, CDR2 FNYEAQ. CDR3 in amino acids: CASSPRDSYNEQFF. CDR3 bases: TGTGCCAGCAGCCCGAGGGACAGCTACAATGAGCAGTTCTTC.